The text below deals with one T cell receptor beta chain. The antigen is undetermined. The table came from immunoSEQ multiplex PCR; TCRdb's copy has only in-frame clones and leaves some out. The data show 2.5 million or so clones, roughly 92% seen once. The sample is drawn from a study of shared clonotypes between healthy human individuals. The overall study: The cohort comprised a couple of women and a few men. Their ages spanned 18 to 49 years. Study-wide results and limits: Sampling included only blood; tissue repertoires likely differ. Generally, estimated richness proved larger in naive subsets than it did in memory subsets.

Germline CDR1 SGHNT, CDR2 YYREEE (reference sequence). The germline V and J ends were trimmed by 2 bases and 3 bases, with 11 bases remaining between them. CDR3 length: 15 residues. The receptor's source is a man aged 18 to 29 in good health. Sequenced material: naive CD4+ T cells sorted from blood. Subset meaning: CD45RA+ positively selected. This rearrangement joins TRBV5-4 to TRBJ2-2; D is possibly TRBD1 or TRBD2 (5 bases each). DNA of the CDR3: TGTGCCAGCAGCTTTCCGGGACCGGACACCGGGGAGCTGTTTTTT. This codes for CASSFPGPDTGELFF.